This passage covers 18 T cell receptor beta chains from one sample sequenced in a study of cytomegalovirus exposure and HLA in healthy donors. PCR was performed using 60 Vbeta and 13 Jbeta primers. Produced via immunoSEQ multiplex PCR; TCRdb's table is partial and in-frame only. Recorded for this sample: some 130,000 clones. Sequenced sample: PBMCs. These receptors were obtained from a woman aged 40 to 50 in good health and CMV-seropositive.

J is TRBJ2-3 and V is TRBV6-1; 9 bases fit TRBD2. Germline trimming cut 6 bases from V and 7 bases from J; bases unmatched to any gene: 11. The CDR3 has 15 amino acids. Germline CDR1 and CDR2: MNHNS and SASEGT. The CDR3 DNA is TGTGCCAGCAGCTTGGGTAGCGGGAGTCCCAATACGCAGTATTTT. It encodes CASSLGSGSPNTQYF.

V and J are TRBV6-1 and TRBJ2-7; D may be TRBD2 (6 bases). Per the germline V gene, CDR1 is MNHNS and CDR2 is SASEGT. The ends were cut back, 8 bases at V and 1 base at J, with 12 bases in the middle. The length of the CDR3 is 13 residues. DNA of the CDR3: TGTGCCAGCGGCCCTAGCGTTTCCTACGAGCAGTACTTC. Translation gives CASGPSVSYEQYF.

The gene calls are TRBV19 and TRBJ2-3, with D possibly TRBD1 on 5 matching bases. Germline-derived CDR1 and CDR2 are LNHDA and SQIVND (reference sequence). The CDR3 has 13 residues. With 7 bases removed from V and 0 bases from J, the gap between germline ends came to 8 bases. DNA of the CDR3: TGTGCCAGTACCTGGACAAGCACAGATACGCAGTATTTT. Translation: CASTWTSTDTQYF.

The V call is TRBV2, the J call TRBJ1-3; D perhaps matches TRBD1 (6 bases). The CDR3 length is 14 residues. The V gene lost 10 bases and the J gene lost 0 bases, with 13 bases spanning the gap. Germline assignment: CDR1 SNHLY and CDR2 FYNNEI. Here the CDR3 DNA reads TGTGCCAAACAGGGTCAAAGCTCTGGAAACACCATATATTTT. Its translation is CAKQGQSSGNTIYF. The full variable domain, completed using reference TRBV2 and TRBJ1-3, is EPEVTQTPSHQVTQMGQEVILRCVPISNHLYFYWYRQILGQKVEFLVSFYNNEISEKSEIFDDQFSVERPDGSNFTLKIRSTKLEDSAMYFCAKQGQSSGNTIYFGEGSWLTVV.

The chain couples TRBV2 to TRBJ2-1; D is perhaps TRBD2 (6 bases). CDR3 length equals 13 residues. Per the germline V gene, CDR1 is SNHLY and CDR2 is FYNNEI. V lost 5 bases and J lost 10, with 15 bases in between. The CDR3 nucleotides read TGTGCCAGCAGTCCGGGAGTGCTTAGCGAGCAGTTCTTC. Protein: CASSPGVLSEQFF.

V and J are TRBV9 and TRBJ2-2, with no clear D. Germline V gene lookup returns CDR1 SGDLS and CDR2 YYNGEE. Trimming pared 0 bases from V and 1 base from J, leaving 7 bases between. The CDR3 length is 15 residues. The CDR3 loop is CASSVEQRNTGELFF. As DNA, the CDR3 is TGTGCCAGCAGCGTAGAGCAACGGAACACCGGGGAGCTGTTTTTT.

For this clone: This same CDR3 is encoded by further DNA sequences in the sample. V is TRBV28 and J is TRBJ2-7; no reliable D call. Trimming removed 6 bases at V and 3 bases at J, with 3 bases between. This CDR3 region has 10 residues. Looked up from germline, CDR1 is MDHEN and CDR2 is SYDVKM. CDR3: CASSHYEQYF. The CDR3 coding sequence is TGTGCCAGCAGCCACTACGAGCAGTACTTC.

CDR3 in amino acids: CASSLDRAGTYEQYF. The CDR3 nucleotides are TGTGCCAGCAGCTTAGATCGAGCGGGAACCTACGAGCAGTACTTC. The genes are TRBV7-2 and TRBJ2-7; 7 bases align to TRBD2. Germline V gene data show CDR1 as SGHTA and CDR2 as FQGNSA. J lost 2 bases, V lost 1 base, and 5 bases had no gene match. CDR3 length: 15 amino acids.

The chain couples TRBV4-1 to TRBJ1-4; the match to TRBD1 covers 10 bases. Germline trimming cut 4 bases from V and 7 bases from J; bases unmatched to any gene: 6. From germline, CDR1 is MGHRA and CDR2 YSYEKL. The CDR3 is 15 amino acids. CDR3 sequence: CASSLRTGGGEKLFF. The CDR3 region has the DNA TGCGCCAGCAGCCTTAGGACAGGGGGGGGTGAAAAACTGTTTTTT.

The chain employs TRBV30 and TRBJ1-1; no reliable D call. The V gene lost 0 bases and the J gene lost 1 base, with 6 bases spanning the gap. This CDR3 has 13 residues. CDR1 is GTSNPN, CDR2 SVGIG, per germline (reference sequence). CDR3 sequence (DNA): TGTGCCTGGAGTGTACGACAGAACACTGAAGCTTTCTTT. Amino acid sequence: CAWSVRQNTEAFF.

The chain joins TRBV7-3 to TRBJ2-6; D perhaps matches TRBD1 (7 bases). This CDR3 is 16 amino acids long. The ends were cut back, 6 bases at V and 0 bases at J, with 12 bases in the middle. The germline gives CDR1 SGHTA, CDR2 FQGTGA. CDR3 DNA sequence: TGTGCCAGCAGTCTGCAGGGGGGCTCTGGGGCCAACGTCCTGACTTTC. Its protein is CASSLQGGSGANVLTF. Combining the CDR3 with reference TRBV7-3 and TRBJ2-6 gives the whole variable domain GAGVSQTPSNKVTEKGKYVELRCDPISGHTALYWYRQSLGQGPEFLIYFQGTGAADDSGLPNDRFFAVRPEGSVSTLKIQRTERGDSAVYLCASSLQGGSGANVLTFGAGSRLTVL.

The V call is TRBV14, the J call TRBJ1-6; D remains unclear. Germline V CDR1 and CDR2: SGHDN, FVKESK. Between the trimmed V and J ends, which lost 0 bases and 7 bases, there was a span of 7 bases. This CDR3 spans 14 amino acids. CDR3 nucleotide sequence: TGTGCCAGCAGCCAAGATCTAGGAAATTCACCCCTCCACTTT. Translated, it gives CASSQDLGNSPLHF.

CDR3 sequence reads: CASSFRTGSYEQYF. As DNA, the CDR3 is TGCGCCAGCAGCTTTAGGACAGGATCCTACGAGCAGTACTTC. The chain links TRBV5-1 to TRBJ2-7; 7 nucleotides align to TRBD1. J lost 1 base, V lost 2 bases, and 3 bases had no gene match. Germline values: CDR1 SGHRS, CDR2 YFSETQ. The CDR3 is 14 residues long.

This rearrangement joins TRBV30 to TRBJ1-5; weak D call: TRBD1 (6 bases). The CDR3 loop spans 13 amino acids. V lost 1 base to trimming and J lost 6 bases, with 10 bases between them. Germline values: CDR1 GTSNPN, CDR2 SVGIG (reference sequence). This CDR3 reads CAWSAGEGQPQHF. CDR3 in DNA: TGTGCCTGGAGTGCAGGGGAAGGTCAGCCCCAGCATTTT.

In DNA, the CDR3 is TGTGCCACAAGTGCGAGCTCCTACAATGAGCAGTTCTTC. The encoded protein is CATSASSYNEQFF. The rearrangement joins TRBV15 to TRBJ2-1; no definite D call. V was clipped by 9 bases and J by 0 bases, with 9 bases between them. The V gene's germline CDR1 is LNHNV and CDR2 YYDKDF (reference sequence). The CDR3 is 13 amino acids.

The chain couples TRBV28 to TRBJ1-5, with D maybe TRBD1 (6 bases). This CDR3 has 13 amino acids. Germline V lookup: CDR1 MDHEN, CDR2 SYDVKM. V was cut by 2 bases and J by 5 bases, with 7 bases left in between. This chain's CDR3 is CASSLAGDQPQHF. In DNA form, the CDR3 reads TGTGCCAGCAGTTTAGCAGGGGATCAGCCCCAGCATTTT.

V usage is TRBV6-1 and J usage is TRBJ1-2; TRBD1 agrees at 10 bases. With 6 bases clipped from V and 8 bases from J, the junction kept 12 bases outside the gene matches. From germline, CDR1 is MNHNS and CDR2 SASEGT. This CDR3 has 15 amino acids. The CDR3 spells CASRARQGTGVGYTF. In nucleotides, the CDR3 is TGTGCCAGCAGAGCCCGCCAAGGGACAGGGGTCGGCTACACCTTC.

The genes are TRBV7-8 and TRBJ2-5, with D unclear. V was cut by 2 bases and J by 2 bases, with 6 bases left in between. In germline, CDR1 is SGHVS, CDR2 FQNEAQ. The CDR3 extends over 13 amino acids. CDR3 sequence reads: CASSLSLQETQYF. The DNA of the CDR3 is TGTGCCAGCAGCTTATCATTGCAAGAGACCCAGTACTTC. Supplemented by reference TRBV7-8 and TRBJ2-5, the full variable domain reads GAGVSQSPRYKVAKRGQDVALRCDPISGHVSLFWYQQALGQGPEFLTYFQNEAQLDKSGLPSDRFFAERPEGSVSTLKIQRTQQEDSAVYLCASSLSLQETQYFGPGTRLLVL.